A selection of T cell receptor beta chains follows, all from one sample in a study of shared clonotypes between healthy human individuals. Sequencing used immunoSEQ multiplex PCR; TCRdb keeps in-frame clones, though not all of them. This table has around 2.1 million clones, around 93% appearing once. The specimen sequenced was naive CD8+ T cells from PBMCs. The source is a man younger than 35 in good health. Some clones in this sample may be carry-over from other donors' samples. CDR3s include the opening cysteine and the closing phenylalanine or tryptophan. The D gene is left open where the match is weak. Clone size, where shown, is once, few, many, or a class for clones that have expanded.

clone_size,j_call,v_call,d_call,cdr3_nt,cdr3_aa
NA,TRBJ1-2,TRBV28,NA,TGTGCCAGCAGTTTCTGGACAGCCGGCGGTGGCTACACCTTC,CASSFWTAGGGYTF
NA,TRBJ2-7,TRBV5-1,TRBD2,TGCGCCAGCAGCCCAACTCTAGCGGGCGTCTACGAGCAGTACTTC,CASSPTLAGVYEQYF
NA,TRBJ2-3,TRBV29-1,NA,TGCAGCGTGGGGACGCAGTATTTT,CSVGTQYF
NA,TRBJ2-1,TRBV27,TRBD2,TGTGCCAGCAGTCCGACTAGCGGGCGGGATGAGCAGTTCTTC,CASSPTSGRDEQFF
NA,TRBJ2-5,TRBV5-1,TRBD1,TGCGCCAGCAGTTGGGGACAGGGACGGGAGCAGTACTTC,CASSWGQGREQYF
NA,TRBJ2-7,TRBV5-6,NA,TGTGCCAGCGGCCCTCGGGGAGCGGGCTCCTACGAGCAGTACTTC,CASGPRGAGSYEQYF
NA,TRBJ2-7,TRBV29-1,NA,TGCAGCGTTGAAGAAGCAGGGCGGAAGGACTACGAGCAGTACTTC,CSVEEAGRKDYEQYF
NA,TRBJ2-2,TRBV28,TRBD1,TGTGCCGGACAACAGGGGTTGACCGGGGAGCTGTTTTTT,CAGQQGLTGELFF
NA,TRBJ2-2,TRBV7-9,NA,TGTGCCAGCAGCTTCCCCCAGACTCCACCCAACACCGGGGAGCTGTTTTTT,CASSFPQTPPNTGELFF
NA,TRBJ2-1,TRBV28,TRBD2,TGTGCCAGCAGTTCAAAGTTTCCGACTAGCGGATTCTCCTACAATGAGCAGTTCTTC,CASSSKFPTSGFSYNEQFF
NA,TRBJ2-2,TRBV19,NA,TGTGCCAGTCTCGGGACTCGGGAGCTGTTTTTT,CASLGTRELFF
NA,TRBJ2-7,TRBV27,NA,TGTGCCAGCAGTTTATCGTGGAGGACCTACGAGCAGTACTTC,CASSLSWRTYEQYF
NA,TRBJ2-5,TRBV11-2,TRBD1,TGTGCCAGCAGCTCCGGGACAGGGGCCCTCTTCGGCCAAGAGACCCAGTACTTC,CASSSGTGALFGQETQYF
NA,TRBJ2-7,TRBV29-1,NA,TGCAGCGTCATAGTCTCGGTGTCCCGCTACGAGCAGTACTTC,CSVIVSVSRYEQYF
NA,TRBJ1-1,TRBV25-1,NA,TGTGCCAGCAGCGGGGGTGAAACTAACACTGAAGCTTTCTTT,CASSGGETNTEAFF
NA,TRBJ2-7,TRBV27,NA,TGTGCCAGCAGTTTCGGATCCACTTACGAGCAGTACTTC,CASSFGSTYEQYF
NA,TRBJ1-5,TRBV27,TRBD1,TGTGCCAGCAGTTTATCAACAGGGGCTAATCAGCCCCAGCATTTT,CASSLSTGANQPQHF
NA,TRBJ2-2,TRBV5-1,TRBD1,TGCGCCAGCAGCTTGGCTCAGGGGGAGCCCACCGGGGAGCTGTTTTTT,CASSLAQGEPTGELFF
once,TRBJ2-3,TRBV7-8,NA,TGTGCAGGGTCGCGGGGTGGCAGCCCCACAGATACGCAGTATTTT,CAGSRGGSPTDTQYF
NA,TRBJ2-1,TRBV5-1,NA,TGCGCCAGCAGCTTGTTGCTGGGACCTGGGTCCTACAATGAGCAGTTCTTC,CASSLLLGPGSYNEQFF
NA,TRBJ1-2,TRBV27,NA,TGTGCCAGCAGTCTGGGCCTTGACTATGGCTACACCTTC,CASSLGLDYGYTF
NA,TRBJ2-1,TRBV7-9,TRBD2,TGTGCCAGCAGCGACGGGACTAGCGGACTCTACAATGAGCAGTTCTTC,CASSDGTSGLYNEQFF
NA,TRBJ1-1,TRBV10-1,NA,TGCGCCAGCAGTGAGTCGGCCACCCCGAGGACTGAAGCTTTCTTT,CASSESATPRTEAFF
NA,TRBJ2-7,TRBV2,TRBD1,TGTGCCAGCAGTGATAGGGCAGGGGGCGGCTACGAGCAGTACTTC,CASSDRAGGGYEQYF
NA,TRBJ2-7,TRBV7-9,NA,TGTGCCAGCAGCTTATCTGACGTCCACGAGCAGTACTTC,CASSLSDVHEQYF
NA,TRBJ2-7,TRBV7-9,TRBD1,TGTGCCAGCAGCCCCCGACAGGGAGACGAGCAGTACTTC,CASSPRQGDEQYF
NA,TRBJ2-1,TRBV5-4,NA,TGTGCCAGCAGCTTGGGCGGTTTCGAGCAGTTCTTC,CASSLGGFEQFF
NA,TRBJ2-3,TRBV7-9,TRBD1,TGTGCCAGCAGCTTCCCGGATTTCGTTTTGGGACAGACCACAGATACGCAGTATTTT,CASSFPDFVLGQTTDTQYF
NA,TRBJ2-7,TRBV10-3,NA,TGTGCCATCAAAGCCGAGAACTGGGCCGAGCAGTACTTC,CAIKAENWAEQYF
once,TRBJ2-7,TRBV19,NA,TGTGCAACGACCGACGGTACCTACGAGCAGTACTTC,CATTDGTYEQYF